This TCR beta chain was captured by sequencing in a study of blood T cell repertoires in COVID-19. In the study overall: Sources were T cells, B-cell-depleted T cells, or PBMCs; the material itself was cDNA or gDNA.

Participants spanned ages about 18 to 90 years and resided in 24 US areas. Membership in each cohort depended on participant-reported clinical history. The CDR3 runs 16 residues. In germline, CDR1 is LGHNA, CDR2 YNFKEQ. V shed 10 bases, J shed 4 bases, and the junction held 13 bases outside the gene matches. Original methodology: Amplification of reference gene primers was used by the study to estimate nucleated cell counts. Profiled with immunoSEQ multiplex PCR; TCRdb holds only in-frame clones, not every one. The V and J calls and clone size are taken from that table; D and trimming were inferred from the DNA. Counted here are fewer than 150,000 clones, 75% to 90% occurring once; the ten biggest clones make up 15% to 20%.

This clonotype was sampled from a man aged 25-40 years who had recovered from COVID-19. V and J are TRBV4-2 and TRBJ1-4, with 9 nucleotides matching TRBD1. The sequencing sample was made of PBMCs or T cells enriched from blood (not recorded which). The CDR3 DNA reads TGTGCCACCACGAGGGACAGGGCGGGGAGTAATGAAAAACTGTTTTTT. Protein sequence: CATTRDRAGSNEKLFF.